This T cell receptor (beta chain) was captured by sequencing in a study of T cell repertoires in cytomegalovirus infection. Overall study: Alongside well-studied HLA-B-restricted CMV epitopes, recently identified HLA-C-restricted CMV epitopes were also used.

V lost 4 bases to trimming and J lost 4 bases, with 9 bases between them. The CDR3 is 13 residues long. CDR1 is KGHDR and CDR2 is SFDVKD in the germline V gene. Whole-study findings and limits: Clonotype analysis showed dominance of the ex vivo response by HLA-C-restricted CMV-specific TCR beta clonotypes.

This clonotype has only a few counts. Its antigen is unidentified. TCRdb fed the reads into MiXCR, producing one record per CDR3 protein. The table has 900,000 to 950,000 distinct CDR3 sequences, approximately 33% seen once. This chain uses TRBV24-1 with TRBJ1-2; possible D gene TRBD1, 6 bases. This TCR derives from a human donor in good health (CMV status not recorded). Some clones in this sample may be carry-over from other donors' samples. Specimen: cultured CD8+ T cells from PBMCs, collected from culture after CMV antigen stimulation. Here the CDR3 DNA reads TGTGCCACCAGTGACCGGGGGCGCTATGGCTACACCTTC. It is translated as CATSDRGRYGYTF.